The 22 T cell receptor beta chains given below trace back to one sample, sequenced in a study of T-cell reconstitution after alpha-beta-depleted transplantation in children (dated by TCRdb to about 2016). Library preparation was by PCR. Sequencer: Illumina HiSeq 2500. To normalize quantification of the TCRbeta repertoire, the TCR libraries were built with molecular barcoding that relied on unique molecular identifiers. The public reads were reprocessed in TCRdb via fastp at Q25 and MiXCR, keeping in-frame beta chains. CDR3 protein sequences are deduplicated, and each keeps its most common genes and DNA. The sample table lists about 230,000 distinct CDR3 sequences, around 10% of them with a count of one. Around 6% of the sample goes to the ten largest clones. This specimen consisted of PBMCs from the stem cell graft donor, obtained from the stem cell graft. These TCRs come from a human donor who donated a stem cell graft to a child with acute lymphoblastic leukemia.

This clonotype has more than one count but fewer than ten. The chain joins TRBV29-1 to TRBJ2-7, with TRBD1 matching 10 bases. Germline CDR1 and CDR2: SQVTM and ANQGSEA. The ends lost 6 bases at V and 7 bases at J; junction bases unmatched: 12. The CDR3 spans 14 residues. CDR3 protein: CSVSSGQGLREQYF. DNA for the CDR3: TGCAGCGTGTCATCGGGACAGGGGTTGCGGGAGCAGTACTTC.

This clonotype turned up a few times. The CDR3 coding sequence is TGTGCCAGCAGCGTAGATCTGGGTGGCGAGCAGTACTTC. Protein sequence: CASSVDLGGEQYF. The V and J genes are TRBV9 and TRBJ2-7; no clear D. The V end was cut by 0 bases, the J end by 6 bases, with 10 bases between. CDR3 length: 13 amino acids. CDR1 and CDR2 from the germline V gene are SGDLS and YYNGEE.

This sequence joins TRBV5-6 and TRBJ2-2; tentatively, D is TRBD1 (5 bases). Germline CDR1 reads SGHDT; CDR2 reads YYEEEE. The CDR3 consists of 14 residues. V lost 0 bases, J lost 8 bases, and 11 bases lay in between. Here the CDR3 reads CASSLGFDRGELFF. CDR3 nucleotides: TGTGCCAGCAGCTTGGGATTTGACAGAGGGGAGCTGTTTTTT.

Ten or more counts support this clonotype. This chain joins TRBV5-1 and TRBJ1-2, with unresolved D. CDR1 and CDR2 from the germline V gene are SGHRS and YFSETQ. The CDR3 is made up of 11 amino acids. Trimming shortened V by 4 bases and J by 2 bases, and 3 bases separated the two germline ends. CDR3 loop: CASSNNYGYTF. CDR3 coding DNA: TGCGCCAGCAGCAACAACTATGGCTACACCTTC.

The chain couples TRBV7-2 to TRBJ1-1; D call uncertain. From germline, CDR1 is SGHTA and CDR2 FQGNSA. The ends were cut back, 5 bases at V and 4 bases at J, with 5 bases in the middle. This CDR3 comprises 11 residues. The DNA for the CDR3 is TGTGCCAGCAGCGCGTCCACTGAAGCTTTCTTT. This sequence encodes CASSASTEAFF.

The chain couples TRBV3-1 to TRBJ1-2, with D maybe TRBD1 (6 bases). The CDR3 contains 15 residues. V was pared by 5 bases and J by 4 bases, with 17 bases between. Germline CDR1 is LGHDT and CDR2 is YNNKEL (reference sequence). CDR3 protein: CASSTRADRSYGYTF. The CDR3 DNA reads TGTGCCAGCAGCACCCGGGCCGACAGGAGCTATGGCTACACCTTC.

This clonotype showed up many times. V is TRBV11-2 and J is TRBJ2-4, with no clear D. The CDR3 length is 18 residues. V was clipped by 0 bases and J by 4 bases, with 19 bases between them. Germline V gives CDR1 SGHAT, CDR2 FQNNGV. Here the CDR3 reads CASSLEVRRHSSKNIQYF. The CDR3 nucleotides read TGTGCCAGCAGCTTAGAGGTTCGACGTCACTCGAGTAAAAACATTCAGTACTTC.

The chain recombines TRBV18 with TRBJ1-1; 10 bases are shared with TRBD1. V shed 3 bases and J 0 bases; nucleotides not matched to a gene: 4. The CDR3 length is 16 residues. Germline assignment: CDR1 KGHSH and CDR2 LQKENI. The CDR3 DNA reads as TGTGCCAGCTCACCTGGGACAGGGGAAATGAACACTGAAGCTTTCTTT. This gives the protein CASSPGTGEMNTEAFF.

This clonotype was recorded at least ten times. The rearrangement joins TRBV10-3 to TRBJ2-2, with D uncertain. Germline CDR1 and CDR2: ENHRY and SYGVKD. V was trimmed by 6 bases and J by 4 bases, leaving 6 bases between them. The CDR3 totals 12 residues. The CDR3 bases are TGTGCCATCAGGGAAGTCACCGGGGAGCTGTTTTTT. Its protein is CAIREVTGELFF.

This chain connects TRBV25-1 to TRBJ1-2, with D unclear. V lost 6 bases to trimming and J lost 7 bases, with 15 bases between them. The CDR3 length is 13 residues. Germline lookup yields CDR1 MGHDK and CDR2 SYGVNS. The CDR3: CASRDWTDSGYTF. The CDR3 DNA reads TGTGCCAGCAGAGACTGGACGGATAGTGGCTACACCTTC.

The chain employs TRBV18 and TRBJ2-1; 8 positions match TRBD2. The CDR3 sequence is 16 residues long. The V gene's germline CDR1 is KGHSH and CDR2 LQKENI. V trimming: 3 bases; J trimming: 0 bases; junction bases outside the gene matches: 4. The CDR3 DNA sequence: TGTGCCAGCTCACCGCCCGGGGGGGGCTCCTACAATGAGCAGTTCTTC. It yields the protein CASSPPGGGSYNEQFF.

Only a few counts were recorded for this clonotype. One junction end disagrees with the germline gene, perhaps due to a read error. The chain carries TRBV30 and TRBJ2-5; D possibly uses TRBD1 or TRBD2 (5 bases each). CDR1 is GTSNPN and CDR2 is SVGIG in the germline V gene (reference sequence). CDR3 size: 12 residues. The CDR3 loop reads CAWSVRGAFAQF. The CDR3 bases are TGTGCCTGGAGTGTACGAGGGGCCTTCGCTCAATTC.

The rearrangement uses TRBV5-6 and TRBJ1-1; 8 bases line up with TRBD1. With 0 bases clipped from V and 11 bases from J, the junction kept 9 bases outside the gene matches. Looked up from germline, CDR1 is SGHDT and CDR2 is YYEEEE. This CDR3 comprises 14 residues. CDR3: CASSLGTGLKRAFF. The CDR3 DNA is TGTGCCAGCAGCTTGGGGACAGGGTTAAAACGGGCTTTCTTT.

With regard to this clonotype: At one end the junction does not follow the germline gene, possibly because of a read error. The rearrangement links TRBV6-2 or TRBV6-3 to TRBJ2-7; D gene uncertain. The CDR3 has 13 amino acids. Germline V gene lookup returns CDR1 MNHEY and CDR2 SVGEGT. The CDR3 sequence is CASSPTPTAEQCF. The CDR3 region has the DNA TGTGCCAGCAGCCCCACACCGACCGCCGAGCAGTGCTTC.

The rearrangement links TRBV5-6 to TRBJ2-3, with a weak D call TRBD2 (5 bases). Germline values: CDR1 SGHDT, CDR2 YYEEEE. Deletions cut 4 bases from V and 0 bases from J, with 6 bases between. The length of the CDR3 is 13 residues. The CDR3 DNA sequence: TGTGCCAGCAGCCGGACTAGCACAGATACGCAGTATTTT. Its protein is CASSRTSTDTQYF.

The chain is built from TRBV7-2 and TRBJ2-6, with D maybe TRBD2 (5 bases). The V gene lost 9 bases and the J gene lost 1 base, with 10 bases spanning the gap. There are 14 residues in the CDR3. Per the germline V gene, CDR1 is SGHTA and CDR2 is FQGNSA. CDR3 sequence reads: CASGGSSGANVLTF. DNA for the CDR3: TGTGCCAGTGGAGGTTCGTCTGGGGCCAACGTCCTGACTTTC.

The V call is TRBV20-1, the J call TRBJ1-6; 7 bases align to TRBD1. Trimming removed 4 bases from V and 10 bases from J; junction bases left unmatched: 4. Per germline, CDR1 DFQATT and CDR2 SNEGSKA (reference sequence). The CDR3 runs 12 residues. This chain's CDR3 is CSAKGGGSPLHF. CDR3 coding DNA: TGCAGTGCTAAAGGGGGCGGATCACCCCTCCACTTT.

The V and J genes are TRBV6-1 and TRBJ2-1; tentative D call: TRBD2 (5 bases). There are 13 residues in the CDR3. V was clipped by 6 bases and J by 9 bases, with 15 bases between them. Germline CDR1 and CDR2: MNHNS and SASEGT. The CDR3 coding sequence is TGTGCCAGCAGCCGCAGAGGACGGGGTGAGCAGTTCTTC. It translates to CASSRRGRGEQFF.

Here the CDR3 DNA reads TGTGCCAGCACCCCCAGCGGGCTCTCCTACAATGAGCAGTTCTTC. Translated: CASTPSGLSYNEQFF. The chain joins TRBV12-3 or TRBV12-4 to TRBJ2-1, with a weak D call TRBD2 (6 bases). V lost 7 bases and J lost 0, with 13 bases in between. The length of the CDR3 is 15 residues.

In this sample, this clonotype turned up a few times. Written as DNA, the CDR3 is TGTGCCAGCCGCGGGACAGGGTACTACGAGCAGTACTTC. Its translation is CASRGTGYYEQYF. The chain combines TRBV13 with TRBJ2-7; 9 bases match TRBD1. The CDR3 runs 13 residues. In germline, CDR1 is PRHDT, CDR2 FYEKMQ (reference sequence). The ends lost 8 bases at V and 3 bases at J; junction bases unmatched: 5.

The rearrangement joins TRBV5-6 to TRBJ2-1; TRBD1 matches at 11 bases. Germline V gene sequence: CDR1 SGHDT, CDR2 YYEEEE. The CDR3 is made up of 17 amino acids. V was pared by 5 bases and J by 6 bases, with 13 bases of the junction left unmatched. The CDR3: CASSRFPGQGVPNEQFF. In DNA, the CDR3 is TGTGCCAGCAGTCGATTTCCGGGACAGGGGGTCCCCAATGAGCAGTTCTTC.

By sample share, this clonotype is medium-sized. The chain couples TRBV5-1 to TRBJ1-1; no clear D gene. The CDR3 length is 13 residues. Trimming pared 4 bases from V and 6 bases from J, leaving 13 bases between. Per the germline V gene, CDR1 is SGHRS and CDR2 is YFSETQ. CDR3 DNA sequence: TGCGCCAGCAGCCCCCTCTCTCCACCTGAAGCTTTCTTT. It yields the protein CASSPLSPPEAFF.